This T cell receptor (beta chain) was sequenced for a study of blood T cell repertoires in COVID-19. The repertoire was sequenced with immunoSEQ multiplex PCR; TCRdb's copy has only in-frame clones and lacks some. The sample has 200,000 to 300,000 clones; 85% to 90% are singletons. With 7 bases removed from V and 10 bases from J, the gap between germline ends came to 20 bases. The CDR3 spans 15 residues. The germline gives CDR1 SEHNR, CDR2 FQNEAQ (reference sequence). The sample taken for sequencing was peripheral blood. The sequence was obtained from a woman in her 40s who had recovered from COVID-19. The J gene is TRBJ1-6, the V gene TRBV7-9; D perhaps matches TRBD1 (6 bases). This CDR3 reads CASTRRLGAGSPLHF. The DNA for the CDR3 is TGTGCCAGCACCAGACGTCTGGGGGCAGGATCACCCCTCCACTTT.